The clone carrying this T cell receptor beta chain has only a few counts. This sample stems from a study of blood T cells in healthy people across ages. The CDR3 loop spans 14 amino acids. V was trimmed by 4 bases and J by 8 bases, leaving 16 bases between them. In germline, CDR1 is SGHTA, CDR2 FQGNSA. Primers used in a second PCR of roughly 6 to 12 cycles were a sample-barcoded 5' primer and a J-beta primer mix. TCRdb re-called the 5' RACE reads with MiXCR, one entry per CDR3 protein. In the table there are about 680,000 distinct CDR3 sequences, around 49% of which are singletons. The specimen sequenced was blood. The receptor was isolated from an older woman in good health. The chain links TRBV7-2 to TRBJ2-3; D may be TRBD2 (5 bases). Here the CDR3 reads CASSSSGSQITQYF. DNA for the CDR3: TGTGCCAGCAGCTCGAGCGGATCACAGATTACGCAGTATTTT.